The 17 T cell receptor beta chains below come from one sample, sequenced in a study of radiation and T cells in renal cell carcinoma. The time point was: baseline pretreatment blood. Treatment defined: 15 Gy SBRT to primary tumor, nephrectomy 4 weeks later. Measured with immunoSEQ multiplex PCR; TCRdb has only the in-frame clones, and not every one. The sample has about 150,000 clones, approximately 90% seen once; the top ten hold 4.1%. The sample in question was blood, obtained from a patient whose treatment included radiotherapy and nephrectomy. These receptor sequences come from a woman aged 70 to 79 with renal cell carcinoma.

This chain uses TRBV5-4 with TRBJ2-5, with TRBD2 matching over 14 bases. This CDR3 contains 16 residues. CDR1 and CDR2 (germline): SGHNT, YYREEE (reference sequence). The V gene end was trimmed by 5 bases and the J gene end by 4 bases; junction bases not matched to a gene: 7. This CDR3 reads CASRPTSGGAGETQYF. In DNA, the CDR3 is TGTGCCAGCAGACCGACTAGCGGGGGGGCAGGAGAGACCCAGTACTTC.

This chain uses TRBV9 with TRBJ2-7; a weak D match, TRBD2 (5 bases). Germline V gene lookup returns CDR1 SGDLS and CDR2 YYNGEE. This CDR3 has 16 residues. V lost 0 bases to trimming and J lost 5 bases, with 18 bases between them. CDR3 protein: CASSVGGRVNSNEQYF. CDR3 nucleotide sequence: TGTGCCAGCAGCGTAGGAGGGAGAGTCAATTCAAACGAGCAGTACTTC.

This clone was found many times. The chain uses TRBV19 and TRBJ1-6; D uncertain. The CDR3 runs to 13 residues. CDR1 LNHDA and CDR2 SQIVND come from the germline V gene (reference sequence). V was cut by 4 bases and J by 5 bases, with 6 bases left in between. The CDR3 here is CASSTTDNSPLHF. Written as DNA, the CDR3 is TGTGCCAGTAGTACCACAGATAATTCACCCCTCCACTTT.

V usage is TRBV7-2 and J usage is TRBJ1-5; D is unclear. Germline V gene sequence: CDR1 SGHTA, CDR2 FQGNSA. The CDR3 is 16 residues long. The V end was cut by 2 bases, the J end by 0 bases, with 11 bases between. CDR3: CASSLRPANSNQPQHF. The CDR3 nucleotides read TGTGCCAGCAGCTTAAGACCCGCGAATAGCAATCAGCCCCAGCATTTT. The variable domain in full, completed from reference TRBV7-2 and TRBJ1-5, reads GAGVSQSPSNKVTEKGKDVELRCDPISGHTALYWYRQSLGQGLEFLIYFQGNSAPDKSGLPSDRFSAERTGGSVSTLTIQRTQQEDSAVYLCASSLRPANSNQPQHFGDGTRLSIL.

This clone was seen a single time. The chain couples TRBV7-2 to TRBJ2-7; the D is unclear. Germline values: CDR1 SGHTA, CDR2 FQGNSA. The CDR3 is 13 amino acids. V dropped 6 bases and J dropped 4 bases, with 13 bases sitting between them. CDR3 residues: CASSLPSAYEQYF. DNA of the CDR3: TGTGCCAGCAGTCTCCCGTCCGCATACGAGCAGTACTTC.

The chain couples TRBV28 to TRBJ1-1; no definite D call. This CDR3 has 13 residues. Germline V gene lookup returns CDR1 MDHEN and CDR2 SYDVKM. The V gene lost 3 bases and the J gene lost 6 bases, with 11 bases spanning the gap. The CDR3, as DNA: TGTGCCAGCAGTTTCCGGGGTCGTGCTGAAGCTTTCTTT. It specifies CASSFRGRAEAFF. The whole variable domain, remainder taken from reference TRBV28 and TRBJ1-1, is DVKVTQSSRYLVKRTGEKVFLECVQDMDHENMFWYRQDPGLGLRLIYFSYDVKMKEKGDIPEGYSVSREKKERFSLILESASTNQTSMYLCASSFRGRAEAFFGQGTRLTVV.

This rearrangement joins TRBV5-4 to TRBJ2-1, with a tentative D call TRBD2 (6 bases). CDR3 size: 14 residues. Looked up from germline, CDR1 is SGHNT and CDR2 is YYREEE (reference sequence). Deletions cut 0 bases from V and 8 bases from J, with 12 bases between. CDR3 residues: CASSLASGGHEQFF. The CDR3 nucleotides are TGTGCCAGCAGCTTGGCCTCCGGAGGGCATGAGCAGTTCTTC.

The V call is TRBV9, the J call TRBJ2-2; D might be TRBD1 (6 bases). Germline V gene data show CDR1 as SGDLS and CDR2 as YYNGEE. The V end lost 3 bases, the J end lost 1 base, and 10 bases lay between the germline ends. The CDR3 sequence is 15 residues long. The CDR3 sequence is CASSGPDRNTGELFF. Here the CDR3 DNA reads TGTGCCAGCAGCGGGCCGGACAGGAACACCGGGGAGCTGTTTTTT.

In DNA form, the CDR3 reads TGTGCCAGCAGCACCGGACAGTCGGTGAACACTGAAGCTTTCTTT. Protein sequence: CASSTGQSVNTEAFF. The V and J genes are TRBV7-2 and TRBJ1-1, with a tentative D call TRBD1 (6 bases). The germline V and J ends were trimmed by 5 bases and 0 bases, with 13 bases remaining between them. Germline CDR1 SGHTA, CDR2 FQGNSA. The CDR3 loop spans 15 amino acids.

CDR3: CASSLPLGPAKNIQYF. CDR3 bases: TGTGCCAGCAGCCTACCCCTGGGCCCAGCCAAAAACATTCAGTACTTC. The chain is built from TRBV5-4 and TRBJ2-4; D gene unclear. Trimming shortened V by 4 bases and J by 0 bases, and 14 bases separated the two germline ends. Germline CDR1 SGHNT, CDR2 YYREEE (reference sequence). The CDR3 runs 16 residues. Full variable domain (rest looked up from reference TRBV5-4 and TRBJ2-4): ETGVTQSPTHLIKTRGQQVTLRCSSQSGHNTVSWYQQALGQGPQFIFQYYREEENGRGNFPPRFSGLQFPNYSSELNVNALELDDSALYLCASSLPLGPAKNIQYFGAGTRLSVL.

The rearrangement uses TRBV27 and TRBJ1-1; TRBD1 might be the D (5 bases). Trimming removed 4 bases from V and 3 bases from J, with 27 bases in between. The V gene's germline CDR1 is MNHEY and CDR2 SMNVEV (reference sequence). The length of the CDR3 is 19 residues. CDR3: CASSSLTAGFGRLDTEAFF. The CDR3 DNA reads TGTGCCAGCAGTTCTCTTACGGCAGGGTTTGGAAGACTGGACACTGAAGCTTTCTTT.

The chain recombines TRBV5-1 with TRBJ1-1; tentative D call: TRBD1 (5 bases). V lost 0 bases and J 0 bases, leaving 9 bases between the germline ends. The germline gives CDR1 SGHRS, CDR2 YFSETQ. This CDR3 comprises 15 residues. CDR3 sequence (DNA): TGCGCCAGCAGCTTGGATCTGGGGGTGAACACTGAAGCTTTCTTT. Protein: CASSLDLGVNTEAFF.

This clone has only one observation. V is TRBV5-1 and J is TRBJ1-6, with unresolved D. V lost 0 bases to trimming and J lost 4 bases, with 11 bases between them. Per germline, CDR1 SGHRS and CDR2 YFSETQ. The CDR3 has 16 residues. This CDR3 reads CASSLEGRGYNSPLHF. The DNA of the CDR3 is TGCGCCAGCAGCTTGGAGGGTCGTGGGTATAATTCACCCCTCCACTTT.

The table lists this clone with a count of one. The chain uses TRBV18 and TRBJ2-3, with TRBD2 matching over 13 bases. J gave up 0 bases and V 1 base, and 4 bases lay outside the gene matches. The CDR3 consists of 18 residues. The germline V gene has CDR1 KGHSH and CDR2 LQKENI. Here the CDR3 DNA reads TGTGCCAGCTCACCACGACTAGCGGGGGGAACTAGCACAGATACGCAGTATTTT. Protein sequence: CASSPRLAGGTSTDTQYF.

The rearrangement links TRBV4-3 to TRBJ2-1; D perhaps matches TRBD1 (6 bases). CDR1 is LGHNA and CDR2 is YSLEER in the germline V gene. The CDR3 length is 16 residues. Trimming took 3 bases from V and 8 from J, leaving 20 bases between them. CDR3 residues: CASSHTPGVSSDEQFF. For the CDR3, the DNA is TGCGCCAGCAGCCACACACCAGGGGTTTCGAGCGATGAGCAGTTCTTC.

This chain links TRBV5-1 with TRBJ2-1; perhaps TRBD1 as D (6 bases). Germline V gives CDR1 SGHRS, CDR2 YFSETQ. Trimming removed 0 bases at V and 1 base at J, with 14 bases between. The CDR3 totals 17 residues. CDR3 nucleotides: TGCGCCAGCAGCTTGGATTTTCGGACAGATTCCTACAATGAGCAGTTCTTC. Protein sequence: CASSLDFRTDSYNEQFF.

The J gene is TRBJ2-3, the V gene TRBV6-6, with a weak D call TRBD1 (6 bases). V was pared by 7 bases and J by 3 bases, with 14 bases between. The germline V gene encodes CDR1 MNHNY and CDR2 SVGAGI (reference sequence). The CDR3 runs to 14 residues. CDR3 region: CASKLGQITDTQYF. The CDR3 DNA sequence: TGTGCCAGCAAGCTAGGACAGATTACAGATACGCAGTATTTT.